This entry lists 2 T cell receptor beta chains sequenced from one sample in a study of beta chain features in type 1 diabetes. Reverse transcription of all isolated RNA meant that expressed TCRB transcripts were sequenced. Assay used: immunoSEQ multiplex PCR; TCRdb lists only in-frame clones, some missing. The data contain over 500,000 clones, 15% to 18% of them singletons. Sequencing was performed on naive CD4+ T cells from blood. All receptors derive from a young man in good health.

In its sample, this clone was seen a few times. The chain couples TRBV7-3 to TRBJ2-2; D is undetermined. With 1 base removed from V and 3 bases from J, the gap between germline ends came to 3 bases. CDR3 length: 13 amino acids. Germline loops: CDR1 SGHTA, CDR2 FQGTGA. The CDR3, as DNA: TGTGCCAGCAGCTTAAGTCACACCGGGGAGCTGTTTTTT. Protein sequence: CASSLSHTGELFF.

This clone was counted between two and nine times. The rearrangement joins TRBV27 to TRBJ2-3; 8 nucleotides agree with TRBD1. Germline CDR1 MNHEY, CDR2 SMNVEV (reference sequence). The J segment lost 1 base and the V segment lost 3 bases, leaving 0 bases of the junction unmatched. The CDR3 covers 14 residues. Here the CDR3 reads CASSLGQGTDTQYF. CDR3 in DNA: TGTGCCAGCAGTTTGGGACAGGGCACAGATACGCAGTATTTT.